The 26 T cell receptor beta chains in this list originate from one sample, sequenced in a study of blood T cells in healthy people across ages. With a J-beta primer mix and a sample-barcoded 5' primer, a second PCR ran about 6 to 11 cycles. Each CDR3 protein gets one entry after TCRdb re-called the 5' RACE reads with MiXCR. The sample contains about a million distinct CDR3 sequences, roughly 43% of which appear only once. The sequenced material came from blood. The receptors were gathered from a man under 40 in good health.

The chain carries TRBV10-3 and TRBJ1-1; no clear D. V lost 0 bases to trimming and J lost 11 bases, with 10 bases between them. This CDR3 is 12 amino acids long. Germline V gene lookup returns CDR1 ENHRY and CDR2 SYGVKD. CDR3 DNA: TGTGCCATCAGTGAGTCAAGGGTGTACGCTTTCTTT. Its protein is CAISESRVYAFF.

This clonotype was observed a handful of times. CDR3 sequence (DNA): TGCAGTGCTACCCTCCCGGAGGAGACCCAGTACTTC. Protein sequence: CSATLPEETQYF. This chain connects TRBV20-1 to TRBJ2-5; D uncertain. The CDR3 runs to 12 residues. Germline V CDR1 and CDR2: DFQATT, SNEGSKA (reference sequence). V lost 4 bases, J lost 5 bases, and 11 bases lay in between.

V and J are TRBV6-5 and TRBJ2-7; no clear D. The V end was cut by 10 bases, the J end by 5 bases, with 15 bases between. The CDR3 has 12 amino acids. The germline gives CDR1 MNHEY, CDR2 SVGAGI. The CDR3, as DNA: TGTGCCACCCAGCGAAGGTCGCACGAGCAGTACTTC. This gives the protein CATQRRSHEQYF.

This chain links TRBV29-1 with TRBJ2-6; tentative D call: TRBD2 (5 bases). This CDR3 has 14 residues. Trimming took off 2 bases at V and 8 bases at J, with 13 bases between the two ends. CDR1 SQVTM and CDR2 ANQGSEA come from the germline V gene. CDR3 in amino acids: CSVESVAGTNVLTF. In DNA, the CDR3 is TGCAGCGTTGAATCGGTTGCCGGGACCAACGTCCTGACTTTC. The full variable domain, in which reference TRBV29-1 and TRBJ2-6 provide the parts outside the CDR3, is SAVISQKPSRDICQRGTSLTIQCQVDSQVTMMFWYRQQPGQSLTLIATANQGSEATYESGFVIDKFPISRPNLTFSTLTVSNMSPEDSSIYLCSVESVAGTNVLTFGAGSRLTVL.

This rearrangement joins TRBV6-2 or TRBV6-3 to TRBJ2-7; 11 bases are shared with TRBD2. V shed 2 bases and J 5 bases; nucleotides not matched to a gene: 5. This CDR3 has 15 residues. Per the germline V gene, CDR1 is MNHEY and CDR2 is SVGEGT. The CDR3 protein is CASSYEGTSGDEQYF. CDR3 DNA sequence: TGTGCCAGCAGTTACGAAGGGACTAGCGGCGACGAGCAGTACTTC.

This clonotype occurred once. This chain uses TRBV28 with TRBJ2-7, with 10 bases that match TRBD2. V gave up 10 bases and J gave up 2 bases; unmatched junction bases: 2. Looked up from germline, CDR1 is MDHEN and CDR2 is SYDVKM. The CDR3 is 12 amino acids. CDR3 sequence reads: CATGLAAYEQYF. In DNA form, the CDR3 reads TGTGCCACCGGACTAGCGGCCTACGAGCAGTACTTC.

This rearrangement joins TRBV4-3 to TRBJ2-3; D could derive from TRBD1 or TRBD2 (6 bases each). The CDR3 spans 16 residues. The germline CDR1 and CDR2 sequences are LGHNA and YSLEER. V lost 4 bases, J lost 2 bases, and 16 bases lay in between. DNA for the CDR3: TGCGCCAGCAGCCGTGACTCGGGGGCGATCACAGATACGCAGTATTTT. Translation gives CASSRDSGAITDTQYF.

This clonotype showed up many times. The chain joins TRBV7-2 to TRBJ2-5; D remains unclear. This CDR3 is 13 amino acids long. Between the trimmed V and J ends, which lost 1 base and 2 bases, there was a span of 5 bases. Germline lookup yields CDR1 SGHTA and CDR2 FQGNSA. In DNA, the CDR3 is TGTGCCAGCAGCTTAGTTCGTCAAGAGACCCAGTACTTC. Its translation: CASSLVRQETQYF.

The V call is TRBV5-1, the J call TRBJ2-5, with TRBD2 identical over 8 bases. The V and J ends lost 4 bases and 4 bases, in that order; junction bases with no gene match: 6. Looked up from germline, CDR1 is SGHRS and CDR2 is YFSETQ. The CDR3 consists of 14 residues. The CDR3 sequence is CASSISGTGETQYF. The CDR3 nucleotides read TGCGCCAGCAGCATTAGCGGGACGGGAGAGACCCAGTACTTC. The full variable domain, rest sourced from reference TRBV5-1 and TRBJ2-5, is KAGVTQTPRYLIKTRGQQVTLSCSPISGHRSVSWYQQTPGQGLQFLFEYFSETQRNKGNFPGRFSGRQFSNSRSEMNVSTLELGDSALYLCASSISGTGETQYFGPGTRLLVL.

This clonotype was counted between two and nine times. CDR3: CASRPRSGSGGETQYF. CDR3 DNA: TGTGCCAGCAGGCCCCGTAGCGGCTCAGGAGGAGAGACCCAGTACTTC. The V call is TRBV12-3 or TRBV12-4, the J call TRBJ2-5; TRBD2 might be the D (6 bases). CDR3 length: 16 amino acids. V was shortened by 6 bases and J by 4 bases, with 21 bases between the two germline ends.

This clonotype was seen only a few times. The V gene is TRBV4-3, the J gene TRBJ1-2, with unresolved D. V was pared by 0 bases and J by 4 bases, with 9 bases between. The CDR3 contains 14 residues. Germline CDR1 and CDR2: LGHNA and YSLEER. CDR3 residues: CASSQDAGPYGYTF. CDR3 bases: TGCGCCAGCAGCCAAGATGCTGGGCCCTATGGCTACACCTTC.

About this clonotype itself: One end of the junction varies from germline; a read error may be responsible. The chain's CDR3 is CTSSLDRGPRSYDEQYF. The CDR3 nucleotides read TGCACCAGCAGTTTGGACAGGGGCCCGCGCTCCTACGATGAGCAGTACTTC. This sequence joins TRBV4-3 and TRBJ2-7, with 9 bases matching TRBD1. The length of the CDR3 is 17 residues. Germline V gene data show CDR1 as LGHNA and CDR2 as YSLEER.

This clonotype was observed a handful of times. The chain has TRBV3-1 and TRBJ2-7; D not certain. Germline V gives CDR1 LGHDT, CDR2 YNNKEL (reference sequence). Trimming shortened V by 1 base and J by 1 base, and 8 bases separated the two germline ends. The CDR3 spans 14 residues. The CDR3 sequence: CASSQATVSYEQYF. The CDR3 DNA reads as TGTGCCAGCAGCCAAGCGACGGTATCCTACGAGCAGTACTTC.

This clonotype was seen a few times. The chain combines TRBV10-3 with TRBJ1-2; maybe TRBD1 (6 bases). Germline values: CDR1 ENHRY, CDR2 SYGVKD. Deletions cut 5 bases from V and 6 bases from J, with 13 bases between. The CDR3 consists of 13 residues. CDR3: CAISLQGSNGYTF. In DNA, the CDR3 is TGTGCCATCAGTCTACAGGGATCTAATGGCTACACCTTC.

Remarks on this clonotype: The junction and the germline gene differ at one end; a read error may be behind it. The J gene is TRBJ2-6, the V gene TRBV6-1; 7 nucleotides agree with TRBD2. CDR3 size: 16 residues. CDR1 and CDR2 from the germline V gene are MNHNS and SASEGT. The CDR3: CASSEALADGANALTF. CDR3 sequence (DNA): TGTGCCAGCAGTGAAGCGCTAGCGGATGGGGCCAACGCCCTGACTTTC.

This CDR3 is CASSSIRDYYEQYF. CDR3 nucleotide sequence: TGTGCCAGCAGCTCAATACGGGACTACTACGAGCAGTATTTT. This rearrangement joins TRBV7-9 to TRBJ2-3, with TRBD2 matching over 7 bases. The germline CDR1 and CDR2 sequences are SEHNR and FQNEAQ (reference sequence). CDR3 size: 14 residues. V dropped 4 bases and J dropped 11; count of bases not matched to a gene: 12.

This clonotype was observed a handful of times. The chain links TRBV7-2 to TRBJ1-2, with D uncertain. Germline lookup yields CDR1 SGHTA and CDR2 FQGNSA. With 6 bases removed from V and 4 bases from J, the gap between germline ends came to 21 bases. There are 16 residues in the CDR3. CDR3 residues: CASRSGPAGSLYGYTF. CDR3 nucleotides: TGTGCCAGCAGATCAGGACCCGCGGGGTCCCTCTATGGCTACACCTTC. The whole variable domain, remainder taken from reference TRBV7-2 and TRBJ1-2, is GAGVSQSPSNKVTEKGKDVELRCDPISGHTALYWYRQSLGQGLEFLIYFQGNSAPDKSGLPSDRFSAERTGGSVSTLTIQRTQQEDSAVYLCASRSGPAGSLYGYTFGSGTRLTVV.

The chain carries TRBV6-1 and TRBJ2-5; TRBD2 aligns across 12 bases. In germline, CDR1 is MNHNS, CDR2 SASEGT. The CDR3 has 17 amino acids. The J segment lost 2 bases and the V segment lost 4 bases, leaving 8 bases of the junction unmatched. As DNA, the CDR3 is TGTGCCAGCAGTGTAACCCTCGGACTAGCGGGGCAAGAGACCCAGTACTTC. It codes for CASSVTLGLAGQETQYF.

This clonotype turned up a few times. V is TRBV6-2 or TRBV6-3 and J is TRBJ2-3, with TRBD1 matching 8 bases. V shed 6 bases and J 2 bases; nucleotides not matched to a gene: 4. Germline V lookup: CDR1 MNHEY, CDR2 SVGEGT. The CDR3 is 14 residues long. The CDR3 protein is CASSMDRVTDTQYF. The CDR3, as DNA: TGTGCCAGCAGCATGGACAGGGTCACAGATACGCAGTATTTT.

The rearrangement joins TRBV12-3 or TRBV12-4 to TRBJ2-7, with a tentative D call TRBD1 (7 bases). The CDR3 covers 13 residues. V shed 7 bases and J shed 3 bases, with 13 bases lying between them. This CDR3 is CASKPQGGYEQYF. The CDR3 DNA reads as TGTGCCAGCAAACCTCAGGGGGGCTACGAGCAGTACTTC.

This clonotype has only a few counts. The rearrangement uses TRBV20-1 and TRBJ2-7, with D possibly matching TRBD2 (6 bases). Between the trimmed V and J ends, which lost 1 base and 2 bases, there was a span of 12 bases. Germline CDR1 reads DFQATT; CDR2 reads SNEGSKA (reference sequence). There are 14 residues in the CDR3. CDR3 sequence: CSARVWDSTYEQYF. Here the CDR3 DNA reads TGCAGTGCTAGAGTGTGGGACTCTACCTACGAGCAGTACTTC.

V is TRBV12-3 or TRBV12-4 and J is TRBJ2-7, with a weak D call TRBD2 (6 bases). This CDR3 contains 16 residues. Trimming took 7 bases from V and 0 from J, leaving 19 bases between them. CDR3 coding DNA: TGTGCCAGCATTGTCGTCCGCGGGGATATCTCCTACGAGCAGTACTTC. It encodes CASIVVRGDISYEQYF.

This clonotype was seen a single time. This chain links TRBV2 with TRBJ2-1; TRBD2 aligns across 9 bases. Germline loops: CDR1 SNHLY, CDR2 FYNNEI. Trimming cost V 7 bases and J 0 bases; bases outside gene matches: 7. This CDR3 comprises 16 residues. The CDR3 DNA is TGTGCCAGCAACGACCTTAGCGGGGGCTCCTACAATGAGCAGTTCTTC. Its protein is CASNDLSGGSYNEQFF. Together with reference TRBV2 and TRBJ2-1, the CDR3 gives the full variable domain: EPEVTQTPSHQVTQMGQEVILRCVPISNHLYFYWYRQILGQKVEFLVSFYNNEISEKSEIFDDQFSVERPDGSNFTLKIRSTKLEDSAMYFCASNDLSGGSYNEQFFGPGTRLTVL.

The chain is built from TRBV2 and TRBJ2-3; D unresolved. The CDR3 is 12 amino acids. The germline V gene has CDR1 SNHLY and CDR2 FYNNEI. Deletions cut 4 bases from V and 12 bases from J, with 14 bases between. The CDR3, as DNA: TGTGCCAGCAGTGGATTCTATTCGGACCAGTATTTT. This gives the protein CASSGFYSDQYF.

The CDR3 sequence: CASSLPTVFSEQYF. The CDR3 region has the DNA TGCGCCAGCAGCCTACCGACAGTGTTCAGCGAGCAGTACTTC. The V and J genes are TRBV5-1 and TRBJ2-7; TRBD1 is a possible D gene (5 bases). Germline values: CDR1 SGHRS, CDR2 YFSETQ. V lost 4 bases, J lost 6 bases, and 17 bases lay in between. The CDR3 has 14 residues.

This sequence joins TRBV7-2 and TRBJ2-2, with D possibly TRBD1 on 5 matching bases. With 6 bases removed from V and 4 bases from J, the gap between germline ends came to 18 bases. Per the germline V gene, CDR1 is SGHTA and CDR2 is FQGNSA. This CDR3 contains 16 residues. The CDR3 loop reads CASRMTAGRFTGELFF. CDR3 coding DNA: TGTGCCAGCAGGATGACAGCTGGTAGATTCACCGGGGAGCTGTTTTTT.